This T cell receptor beta chain is from a study of post-analysis software for immune sequencing data. Study-level points and caveats: Four or five TRBV segments, including TRBV5-6, TRBV5-1 and TRBV20-1, were more frequent in patients than controls. Batch-matched samples strongly co-clustered by F measure.

Included in the TCR beta cDNA libraries were unique molecular identifiers. T cells numbering 1 to 10 million gave rise to a few hundred thousand cDNA molecules. MiXCR, applied by TCRdb to the PCR reads, yields one record per CDR3 protein. Of about 540,000 distinct CDR3 sequences listed, 30% to 40% are singletons. Germline-derived CDR1 and CDR2 are SNHLY and FYNNEI. The ends were cut back, 6 bases at V and 4 bases at J, with 15 bases in the middle. This CDR3 is built from 14 residues. Regarding this clonotype: Its antigen remains unknown.

This sequence was found in a girl aged 2 to 17 with multiple sclerosis. Input material: blood. J is TRBJ1-2 and V is TRBV2; maybe TRBD1 (6 bases). The DNA for the CDR3 is TGTGCCAGCAGCGCACAACAGGGACCCTATGGCTACACCTTC. It yields the protein CASSAQQGPYGYTF.